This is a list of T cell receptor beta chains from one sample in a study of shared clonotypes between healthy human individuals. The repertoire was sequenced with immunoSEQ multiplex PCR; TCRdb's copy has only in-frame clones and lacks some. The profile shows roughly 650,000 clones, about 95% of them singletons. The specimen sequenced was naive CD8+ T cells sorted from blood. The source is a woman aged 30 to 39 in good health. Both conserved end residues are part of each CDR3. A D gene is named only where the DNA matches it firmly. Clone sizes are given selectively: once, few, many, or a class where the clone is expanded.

CASSQVGEQYF | TGCGCCAGCAGCCAAGTAGGCGAGCAGTACTTC | TRBV4-1 | - | TRBJ2-7 | -
CASSETSGTTYEQYF | TGTGCCAGCAGTGAAACTAGCGGGACAACCTACGAGCAGTACTTC | TRBV2 | TRBD2 | TRBJ2-7 | -
CASSTNRDRSSYEQYF | TGTGCCAGCAGTACAAACCGGGACAGGAGCTCCTACGAGCAGTACTTC | TRBV27 | TRBD1 | TRBJ2-7 | -
CASSFTAVPGANVLTF | TGTGCCAGCAGCTTTACAGCGGTCCCTGGGGCCAACGTCCTGACTTTC | TRBV7-8 | - | TRBJ2-6 | -
CASSIAPGIYTEAFF | TGTGCCAGTAGTATAGCTCCGGGAATCTACACTGAAGCTTTCTTT | TRBV19 | - | TRBJ1-1 | -
CASTNSWSYEQYF | TGTGCCAGCACCAATAGCTGGTCCTACGAGCAGTACTTC | TRBV5-6 | - | TRBJ2-7 | once
CAWIPADRVRAEAFF | TGTGCCTGGATTCCCGCCGACAGGGTTAGGGCTGAAGCTTTCTTT | TRBV30 | TRBD1 | TRBJ1-1 | -
CASSMGDSGNTIYF | TGTGCCAGTAGTATGGGGGACTCTGGAAACACCATATATTTT | TRBV19 | - | TRBJ1-3 | -
CASSQKGAGRGYEQYF | TGTGCCAGCAGCCAAAAAGGAGCGGGCAGGGGCTACGAGCAGTACTTC | TRBV14 | - | TRBJ2-7 | -
CASSPMGPTDTQYF | TGCGCCAGCAGCCCAATGGGACCCACAGATACGCAGTATTTT | TRBV5-1 | - | TRBJ2-3 | -
CASSPPNQPQHF | TGTGCCAGCAGTCCACCCAATCAGCCCCAGCATTTT | TRBV27 | - | TRBJ1-5 | -
CASSLHPGARKMIPGGQYF | TGTGCCAGCAGTTTACATCCAGGGGCTCGTAAAATGATACCAGGGGGGCAGTACTTC | TRBV28 | TRBD1 | TRBJ2-7 | -
CSVAGGSRSYNEQFF | TGCAGCGTTGCGGGGGGCAGTAGGTCCTACAATGAGCAGTTCTTC | TRBV29-1 | - | TRBJ2-1 | -
CASSEAFVLRGYEQYF | TGTGCCAGCAGTGAAGCGTTTGTACTCAGGGGCTACGAGCAGTACTTC | TRBV6-1 | - | TRBJ2-7 | -
CASSPRSASTDTQYF | TGTGCCAGCAGCCCCAGGAGTGCTAGCACAGATACGCAGTATTTT | TRBV9 | - | TRBJ2-3 | once
CASSLVIQQETQYF | TGTGCCAGCAGCTTAGTTATCCAACAAGAGACCCAGTACTTC | TRBV7-9 | - | TRBJ2-5 | -
CASSVGLQHYEQYF | TGCGCCAGCAGTGTGGGGCTTCAGCACTACGAGCAGTACTTC | TRBV10-2 | - | TRBJ2-7 | -
CASSIFPLDPDSGANVLTF | TGTGCCAGTAGTATCTTCCCATTGGACCCTGATTCTGGGGCCAACGTCCTGACTTTC | TRBV19 | - | TRBJ2-6 | -
CASSPWWEGLNEQYF | TGTGCCAGCTCACCATGGTGGGAGGGCCTAAACGAGCAGTACTTC | TRBV18 | TRBD2 | TRBJ2-7 | -
CASSQDWLLGQEAEAFF | TGTGCCAGCAGCCAAGATTGGCTTTTGGGACAGGAGGCTGAAGCTTTCTTT | TRBV14 | TRBD1 | TRBJ1-1 | -
CASSEVTRGAGLAKNIQYF | TGTGCCAGCAGTGAAGTGACCCGGGGAGCGGGTTTAGCCAAAAACATTCAGTACTTC | TRBV6-1 | - | TRBJ2-4 | -
CASSGRADTQYF | TGTGCCAGCAGTGGGAGAGCAGATACGCAGTATTTT | TRBV2 | - | TRBJ2-3 | -
CASSLGRGVTYEQYF | TGTGCCAGCAGCTTGGGCAGGGGAGTAACTTACGAGCAGTACTTC | TRBV7-9 | - | TRBJ2-7 | -
CASSPQGGPGELFF | TGTGCCAGCAGTCCACAAGGGGGCCCCGGGGAGCTGTTTTTT | TRBV28 | TRBD1 | TRBJ2-2 | once
CASSPRGGESYNEQFF | TGTGCCAGCAGCCCCCGGGGAGGGGAAAGCTACAATGAGCAGTTCTTC | TRBV7-9 | TRBD2 | TRBJ2-1 | few
CASSALVFPPIPGLPYNEQFF | TGTGCCAGCAGCGCCCTAGTATTTCCCCCGATACCGGGTTTACCCTACAATGAGCAGTTCTTC | TRBV9 | - | TRBJ2-1 | -
CASSTLPGVWDYGYTF | TGTGCCAGTAGTACCCTTCCAGGGGTTTGGGACTATGGCTACACCTTC | TRBV19 | - | TRBJ1-2 | -
CASSLSGQGLNEKLFF | TGTGCCAGCAGTTTATCGGGACAGGGCCTTAATGAAAAACTGTTTTTT | TRBV27 | TRBD1 | TRBJ1-4 | -
CASRGISGLAGGGLEYEQYF | TGTGCCAGCAGGGGAATTTCCGGACTAGCGGGAGGGGGATTGGAGTACGAGCAGTACTTC | TRBV7-8 | TRBD2 | TRBJ2-7 | -
CASSSDRSYEQYF | TGTGCCAGCAGCTCTGACAGGAGCTACGAGCAGTACTTC | TRBV5-4 | - | TRBJ2-7 | -
CASSLGVYEQFF | TGTGCCAGCAGCTTAGGGGTGTATGAGCAGTTCTTC | TRBV7-9 | - | TRBJ2-1 | -
CSVASGRALYNEQFF | TGCAGCGTTGCTAGCGGGAGGGCCCTCTACAATGAGCAGTTCTTC | TRBV29-1 | TRBD2 | TRBJ2-1 | -
CASSVNTDTQYF | TGTGCCAGCAGCGTGAACACAGATACGCAGTATTTT | TRBV9 | - | TRBJ2-3 | -
CASSERSNSYNEQFF | TGTGCCAGCAGTGAACGCTCGAATTCTTACAATGAGCAGTTCTTC | TRBV2 | - | TRBJ2-1 | -
CASSPNPRQGRTEAFF | TGTGCCAGCAGCCCCAACCCCCGACAGGGACGCACTGAAGCTTTCTTT | TRBV11-2 | TRBD1 | TRBJ1-1 | -
CASSLSAPGSETQYF | TGTGCCAGCAGCTTATCGGCGCCCGGATCAGAGACCCAGTACTTC | TRBV13 | - | TRBJ2-5 | -
CASSHSNQPQHF | TGTGCCAGCAGTCACAGCAATCAGCCCCAGCATTTT | TRBV27 | - | TRBJ1-5 | -
CASSGNRDGYGYTF | TGCGCCAGCAGTGGCAACCGGGACGGCTATGGCTACACCTTC | TRBV10-1 | - | TRBJ1-2 | -
CASRGGEWSPETQYF | TGTGCCAGCAGGGGGGGGGAGTGGTCCCCAGAGACCCAGTACTTC | TRBV28 | TRBD2 | TRBJ2-5 | -
CASSLYGFTQPQHF | TGTGCCAGCAGTTTATATGGGTTTACTCAGCCCCAGCATTTT | TRBV28 | - | TRBJ1-5 | -
CASSGSGSIYEQYF | TGTGCCAGCAGTGGTAGCGGGAGTATCTACGAGCAGTACTTC | TRBV6-1 | TRBD2 | TRBJ2-7 | -
CASSTPGQGSSYEQYF | TGTGCCAGCAGTACACCGGGACAGGGGAGCTCCTACGAGCAGTACTTC | TRBV28 | TRBD1 | TRBJ2-7 | -
CASSLESLASSYNEQFF | TGTGCCAGCAGCTTAGAGTCACTAGCGTCCTCCTACAATGAGCAGTTCTTC | TRBV7-6 | TRBD2 | TRBJ2-1 | -
CASSLSVLGSPLHF | TGTGCCAGCAGTTTATCAGTGTTAGGTTCACCCCTCCACTTT | TRBV28 | - | TRBJ1-6 | -